Here is one T cell receptor beta chain with its context. Its cognate antigen is unknown. The CDR3 has 15 amino acids. The ends were cut back, 4 bases at V and 2 bases at J, with 11 bases in the middle. Germline V lookup: CDR1 LNHDA, CDR2 SQIVND (reference sequence). Caucasian adults living in Nashville, Tennessee, provided all samples. Generated by immunoSEQ multiplex PCR, the TCRdb table keeps only in-frame clones and is missing some. In the table there are about 490,000 clones, 60% to 80% of which are singletons. The data originate from a study of shared clonotypes between healthy human individuals. Study-wide points: Clonotype sharing among the donors was expected to vary with sequencing depth.

The genes are TRBV19 and TRBJ2-2; possible D gene TRBD2, 5 bases. This sequence originates from a middle-aged woman in good health. Some clones in this sample may be carry-over from other donors' samples. The sample taken for sequencing was PBMCs. The CDR3 loop reads CASSTYRENTGELFF. In DNA form, the CDR3 reads TGTGCCAGTAGTACCTACCGGGAAAACACCGGGGAGCTGTTTTTT.